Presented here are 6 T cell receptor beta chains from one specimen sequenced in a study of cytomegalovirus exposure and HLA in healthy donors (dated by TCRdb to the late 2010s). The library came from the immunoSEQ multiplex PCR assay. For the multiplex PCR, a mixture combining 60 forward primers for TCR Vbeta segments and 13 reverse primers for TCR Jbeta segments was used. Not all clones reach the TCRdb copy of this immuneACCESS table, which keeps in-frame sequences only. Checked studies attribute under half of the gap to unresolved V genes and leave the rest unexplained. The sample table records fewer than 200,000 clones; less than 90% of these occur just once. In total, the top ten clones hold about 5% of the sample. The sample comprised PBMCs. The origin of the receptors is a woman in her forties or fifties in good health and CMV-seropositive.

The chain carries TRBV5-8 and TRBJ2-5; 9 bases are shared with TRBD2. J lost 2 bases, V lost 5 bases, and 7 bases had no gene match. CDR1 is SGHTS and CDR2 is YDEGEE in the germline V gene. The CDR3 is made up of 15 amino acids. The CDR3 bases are TGTGCCAGCAGTTGGCTAGCGGGGCCGCAAGAGACCCAGTACTTC. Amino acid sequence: CASSWLAGPQETQYF.

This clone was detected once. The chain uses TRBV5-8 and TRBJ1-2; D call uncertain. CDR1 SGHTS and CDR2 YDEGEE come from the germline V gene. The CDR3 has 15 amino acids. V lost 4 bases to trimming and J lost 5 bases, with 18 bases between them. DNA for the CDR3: TGTGCCAGCAGCGAGGTTGGAGGGCCCCTTTATGGCTACACCTTC. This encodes CASSEVGGPLYGYTF.

DNA for the CDR3: TGTGCCAGCAGGAAGTTCGGGGGCTATAATTCACCCCTCCACTTT. Translation gives CASRKFGGYNSPLHF. The chain couples TRBV27 to TRBJ1-6; possibly TRBD1 for D (5 bases). This CDR3 has 15 amino acids. V lost 6 bases to trimming and J lost 3 bases, with 12 bases between them. Germline V gene sequence: CDR1 MNHEY, CDR2 SMNVEV (reference sequence).

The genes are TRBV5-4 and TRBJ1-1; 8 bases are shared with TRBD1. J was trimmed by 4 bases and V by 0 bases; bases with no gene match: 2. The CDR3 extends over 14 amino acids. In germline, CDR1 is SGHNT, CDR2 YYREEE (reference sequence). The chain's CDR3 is CASSLDRGSTEAFF. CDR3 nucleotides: TGTGCCAGCAGCTTGGACAGGGGGAGCACTGAAGCTTTCTTT.

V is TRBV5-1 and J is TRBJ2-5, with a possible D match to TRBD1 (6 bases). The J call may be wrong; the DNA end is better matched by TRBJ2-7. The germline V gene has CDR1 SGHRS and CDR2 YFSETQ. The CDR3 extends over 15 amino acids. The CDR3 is CASSLSLGQIYEQYF. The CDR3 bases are TGCGCCAGCAGCTTAAGTTTAGGACAGATCTACGAGCAGTACTTC.

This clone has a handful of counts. CDR3 protein: CASRRLAGISTDTQYF. The CDR3 DNA follows: TGCGCCAGCAGGAGACTAGCGGGTATAAGCACAGATACGCAGTATTTT. V and J are TRBV5-1 and TRBJ2-3; 10 bases fit TRBD2. Losses at the gene ends were 5 bases for V and 0 bases for J; bases not matched to a gene: 6. The CDR3 has 16 amino acids. CDR1 SGHRS and CDR2 YFSETQ come from the germline V gene.